This T cell receptor beta chain was captured by sequencing in a study of T cells in localized non-small cell lung cancer. Study-level findings and limits: Tumor trailed uninvolved adjacent lung in T cell clonality, which peaked there.

This CDR3 has 14 residues. Deletions cut 8 bases from V and 7 bases from J, with 15 bases between. Germline V lookup: CDR1 SGHAT, CDR2 FQNNGV. Some clones are missing from TCRdb's copy, which holds only in-frame ones; the method was immunoSEQ multiplex PCR. This sample has tens of thousands of clones, with 85% to 90% found just once. Turning to this clone: The antigen remains unidentified.

The sample here was peripheral blood, taken before any cancer treatment. This TCR was sampled from a woman aged 35 to 69 with stage I lung adenocarcinoma. The genes are TRBV11-2 and TRBJ1-6; TRBD1 is a possible D gene (5 bases). This chain's CDR3 is CASRGGDLNSPLHF. In DNA form, the CDR3 reads TGTGCCAGCCGGGGGGGGGACCTAAATTCACCCCTCCACTTT.